The rows below give T cell receptor beta chains drawn from one sample of a study of OX40 agonist ivuxolimab in advanced cancers. Repertoires were generated with immunoSEQ multiplex PCR, while TCRdb's copy carries only in-frame clones and drops some. The data contain some 85,000 clones, 88% of them singletons. The input for sequencing was CD4+ or CD8+ T cells sorted from blood, taken in a trial of the OX40 agonist ivuxolimab. The receptor set was obtained from an adult with an advanced solid tumor such as melanoma, head and neck, liver or kidney cancer. CDR3s leave out the opening cysteine and the closing phenylalanine or tryptophan. D genes are given only for firm matches.

TRBJ1-6	-	TRBV27	ASSFYRTTYNSPLH
TRBJ2-2	-	TRBV6-6	ASREAGELF
TRBJ2-3	TRBD2	TRBV9	ASSPLGGTSGTDTQY
TRBJ2-7	-	TRBV11-2	ASSLGQGPLYEQY
TRBJ1-5	-	TRBV5-1	ASSLGGITNQPQH
TRBJ1-5	-	TRBV5-1	ASSFGQGDQPQH
TRBJ1-6	TRBD1	TRBV7-8	ASSLIGGGTGSSPLH
TRBJ2-5	-	TRBV28	ASSSLETQY
TRBJ2-1	-	TRBV10-1	ASSNYNEQF
-	-	TRBV28	ASSPRLSEQY
TRBJ1-6	-	TRBV6-6	ASSSREKPLH
TRBJ1-2	TRBD1	TRBV15	ATSSQGTGYGYT
TRBJ2-7	TRBD2	TRBV4-2	ASSQVGLAGEYEQY
TRBJ1-2	TRBD1	TRBV7-2	ASSKKTGEGYGYT
TRBJ1-5	-	TRBV6-1	ASSDSSGPQH
TRBJ2-7	-	TRBV6-6	ASSPTRGGYEQY
TRBJ1-5	TRBD1	TRBV15	ATSAHFTGGNQPQH
TRBJ2-7	-	TRBV11-2	ASRTGHEQY
TRBJ1-1	-	TRBV10-3	AITGDFYTEAF
TRBJ2-5	-	TRBV5-4	ASSLDSGQGETQY
TRBJ2-7	-	TRBV6-5	ATRDFYEQY
TRBJ2-7	-	TRBV6-1	ASGYEQY